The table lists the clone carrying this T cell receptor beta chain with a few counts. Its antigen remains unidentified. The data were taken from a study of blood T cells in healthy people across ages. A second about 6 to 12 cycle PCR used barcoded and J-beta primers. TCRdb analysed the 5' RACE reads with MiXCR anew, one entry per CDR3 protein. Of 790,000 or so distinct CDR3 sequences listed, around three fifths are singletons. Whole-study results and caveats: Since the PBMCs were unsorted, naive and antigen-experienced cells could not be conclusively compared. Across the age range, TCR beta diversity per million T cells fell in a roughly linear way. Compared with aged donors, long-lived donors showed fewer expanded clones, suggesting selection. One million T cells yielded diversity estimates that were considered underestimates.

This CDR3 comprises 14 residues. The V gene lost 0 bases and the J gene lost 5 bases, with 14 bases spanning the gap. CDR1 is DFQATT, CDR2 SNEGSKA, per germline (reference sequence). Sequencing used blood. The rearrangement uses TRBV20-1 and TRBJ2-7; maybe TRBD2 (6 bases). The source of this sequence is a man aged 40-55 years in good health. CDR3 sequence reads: CSARDLWGENEQYF. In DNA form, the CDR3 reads TGCAGTGCTAGAGATCTGTGGGGGGAGAACGAGCAGTACTTC.